In its sample, the clone carrying this T cell receptor (beta chain) was seen a few times. Antigen unknown. The CDR3 has 14 amino acids. CDR1 is SEHNR, CDR2 FQNEAQ, per germline (reference sequence). V was cut by 0 bases and J by 3 bases, with 8 bases left in between. Quantitative 5'-RACE with molecular barcodes generated TCR beta libraries. TCRdb re-called the 5' RACE reads through MiXCR, storing one row per CDR3 protein. The sample holds approximately 540,000 distinct CDR3 sequences, about an eighth seen once. The entry originates in a study of CD8 T cells in ankylosing spondylitis. Findings and limits, study-wide: As for the disease-linked clones, they showed a CD8+ phenotype and occurred at relatively low frequencies in peripheral blood. Reportedly, disease-linked clones are significantly enriched in ankylosing spondylitis patients' matched synovial fluid. There was a TCR beta motif, made of eight highly homologous variants, that appeared characteristic of ankylosing spondylitis blood.

The source material was blood, either unsorted or a sorted T cell fraction (not recorded which). The chain links TRBV7-9 to TRBJ2-5; maybe TRBD2 (5 bases). The clonotype was recovered from a male donor with ankylosing spondylitis. CDR3 DNA: TGTGCCAGCAGCTTAGCGGGAGATAAAGAGACCCAGTACTTC. Its protein is CASSLAGDKETQYF.